Each of the 23 T cell receptor beta chains below was sequenced from the same sample in a study of CD8 T cells in ankylosing spondylitis. Whole-study results and caveats: It appeared that ankylosing spondylitis blood was characterized by a TCR beta motif of about eight highly homologous variants.

No antigen has been assigned to these receptors. TCRdb re-called the 5' RACE reads through MiXCR, storing one row per CDR3 protein. The sample shows under 950,000 distinct CDR3 sequences, roughly 20% of them seen only once. Sequencing input: blood, either unsorted or a sorted T cell fraction (not recorded which). The receptors shown here come from a male donor with ankylosing spondylitis.

At least ten counts were recorded for this clonotype. The chain recombines TRBV12-3 or TRBV12-4 with TRBJ1-5; D uncertain. Trimming left V 2 bases short and J 5 bases short, with 13 bases between. The CDR3 is made up of 15 amino acids. The CDR3: CASSLFLVADQPQHF. The CDR3 coding sequence is TGTGCCAGCAGTTTATTTCTCGTAGCAGATCAGCCCCAGCATTTT.

This rearrangement joins TRBV20-1 to TRBJ2-7, with TRBD2 matching 8 bases. V shed 4 bases, J shed 2 bases, and the junction held 19 bases outside the gene matches. This CDR3 has 18 amino acids. Germline V gene lookup returns CDR1 DFQATT and CDR2 SNEGSKA (reference sequence). The CDR3 here is CSATTPSDGRDLPYEQYF. CDR3 in DNA: TGCAGTGCTACCACACCGTCGGACGGGAGGGACCTTCCCTACGAGCAGTACTTC.

The rearrangement uses TRBV20-1 and TRBJ2-7, with D tentatively TRBD1 (6 bases). Per germline, CDR1 DFQATT and CDR2 SNEGSKA (reference sequence). The CDR3 sequence is 14 residues long. V lost 0 bases, J lost 6 bases, and 15 bases lay in between. The CDR3: CSAREGWDNSEQYF. The DNA for the CDR3 is TGCAGTGCTAGAGAAGGCTGGGACAACTCCGAGCAGTACTTC.

This clonotype was detected a few times. The chain employs TRBV7-2 and TRBJ1-2, with no clear D. Germline values: CDR1 SGHTA, CDR2 FQGNSA. V lost 5 bases and J 3 bases, leaving 13 bases between the germline ends. CDR3 length: 14 amino acids. For the CDR3, the DNA is TGTGCCAGCAGCCCGCTAGGGTACGACTATGGCTACACCTTC. Amino acid sequence: CASSPLGYDYGYTF.

This clonotype was seen a few times. The chain is built from TRBV29-1 and TRBJ1-3; TRBD1 matches 8 bases. V shed 4 bases and J 2 bases; nucleotides not matched to a gene: 7. The CDR3 is 15 amino acids. CDR1 and CDR2 (germline): SQVTM, ANQGSEA. CDR3 sequence (DNA): TGCAGCGTTGGGGACAGGCGCACTCCTGGAAACACCATATATTTT. It is translated as CSVGDRRTPGNTIYF.

This clonotype was observed a handful of times. This chain links TRBV7-9 with TRBJ2-7; perhaps TRBD2 as D (6 bases). Germline V CDR1 and CDR2: SEHNR, FQNEAQ (reference sequence). The V gene lost 4 bases and the J gene lost 4 bases, with 11 bases spanning the gap. The CDR3 is 13 amino acids. The CDR3 DNA follows: TGTGCCAGCAGCTCAATAGCGGCTTACGAGCAGTACTTC. Residues: CASSSIAAYEQYF.

CDR3 protein: CASGSGDFGTQYF. In DNA, the CDR3 is TGTGCCAGCGGGTCTGGAGATTTCGGTACGCAGTATTTT. The V call is TRBV7-9, the J call TRBJ2-3; D unresolved. CDR3 length: 13 amino acids. Trimming shortened V by 8 bases and J by 8 bases, and 17 bases separated the two germline ends. Germline V gives CDR1 SEHNR, CDR2 FQNEAQ (reference sequence).

This rearrangement joins TRBV7-2 to TRBJ1-1; tentatively, D is TRBD1 (6 bases). Germline-derived CDR1 and CDR2 are SGHTA and FQGNSA. The CDR3 consists of 16 residues. V lost 5 bases and J lost 4, with 20 bases in between. The CDR3 DNA is TGTGCCAGCAGCCTCACCGTTACAGGGTTGGGCACTGAAGCTTTCTTT. It is translated as CASSLTVTGLGTEAFF. Looking up the rest from reference TRBV7-2 and TRBJ1-1 gives the full variable domain: GAGVSQSPSNKVTEKGKDVELRCDPISGHTALYWYRQSLGQGLEFLIYFQGNSAPDKSGLPSDRFSAERTGGSVSTLTIQRTQQEDSAVYLCASSLTVTGLGTEAFFGQGTRLTVV.

In its sample, this clonotype was seen a few times. The chain joins TRBV3-1 to TRBJ1-2; no reliable D call. Germline V gene data show CDR1 as LGHDT and CDR2 as YNNKEL (reference sequence). V was clipped by 0 bases and J by 2 bases, with 7 bases between them. The CDR3 consists of 14 residues. The CDR3 spells CASSQERWNYGYTF. The CDR3 region has the DNA TGTGCCAGCAGCCAAGAGCGGTGGAACTATGGCTACACCTTC.

This clonotype showed up just a few times. The chain is built from TRBV12-5 and TRBJ2-1, with D maybe TRBD2 (5 bases). CDR1 LGHNT and CDR2 FRNRAP come from the germline V gene. Trimming removed 1 base at V and 3 bases at J, with 19 bases between. The length of the CDR3 is 18 residues. CDR3: CASGLDRTGRTFYNEQFF. The CDR3 DNA reads TGTGCTAGTGGTTTGGACCGTACGGGAAGGACTTTCTACAATGAGCAGTTCTTC.

The V call is TRBV4-1, the J call TRBJ2-7, with TRBD2 matching over 11 bases. Losses at the gene ends were 4 bases for V and 3 bases for J; bases not matched to a gene: 5. The CDR3 runs 15 residues. CDR1 and CDR2 (germline): MGHRA, YSYEKL. The CDR3 DNA follows: TGCGCCAGCAGCCCTGGGACTAGCGGAGTCTACGAGCAGTACTTC. It translates to CASSPGTSGVYEQYF.

This clonotype was found a few times. V gene TRBV6-5 combines with J gene TRBJ2-3; tentatively, D is TRBD1 or TRBD2 (6 bases each). V lost 0 bases, J lost 5 bases, and 12 bases lay in between. Germline V lookup: CDR1 MNHEY, CDR2 SVGAGI. This CDR3 has 15 residues. The CDR3 is CASSYSWGAKDTQYF. The DNA of the CDR3 is TGTGCCAGCAGTTACTCTTGGGGGGCGAAAGATACGCAGTATTTT.

This clonotype was detected a few times. This rearrangement joins TRBV6-1 to TRBJ2-1; D is ambiguous. The length of the CDR3 is 14 residues. With 5 bases removed from V and 5 bases from J, the gap between germline ends came to 13 bases. Germline CDR1 is MNHNS and CDR2 is SASEGT. CDR3 sequence: CASSIRARNNEQFF. CDR3 sequence (DNA): TGTGCCAGCAGTATCAGAGCGCGCAACAATGAGCAGTTCTTC.

J is TRBJ2-6 and V is TRBV12-3 or TRBV12-4; 7 nucleotides agree with TRBD1. V lost 3 bases to trimming and J lost 2 bases; unmatched junction nucleotides: 4. The CDR3 is 16 amino acids. The CDR3 DNA reads TGTGCCAGCAGTTTTCCGACAGGGACTGGGGCCAACGTCCTGACTTTC. Encoded protein: CASSFPTGTGANVLTF.

V gene TRBV6-1 combines with J gene TRBJ2-1; no definite D call. The CDR3 runs to 17 residues. Germline V gene data show CDR1 as MNHNS and CDR2 as SASEGT. Trimming took off 6 bases at V and 0 bases at J, with 18 bases between the two ends. CDR3 amino acids: CASSRGRRLSSYNEQFF. For the CDR3, the DNA is TGTGCCAGCAGCCGAGGACGACGACTGAGCTCCTACAATGAGCAGTTCTTC.

This clonotype was seen only a few times. The chain combines TRBV20-1 with TRBJ1-4; possible D gene TRBD1, 6 bases. The CDR3 is made up of 14 amino acids. Trimming removed 5 bases from V and 0 bases from J, with 10 bases in between. Germline lookup yields CDR1 DFQATT and CDR2 SNEGSKA (reference sequence). Here the CDR3 DNA reads TGCAGTGCTCCCACAGGGTCAACTAATGAAAAACTGTTTTTT. Translating it yields CSAPTGSTNEKLFF.

The rearrangement joins TRBV27 to TRBJ2-7; weak D call: TRBD1 (6 bases). The CDR3 extends over 13 amino acids. Trimming removed 6 bases at V and 3 bases at J, with 12 bases between. Germline lookup yields CDR1 MNHEY and CDR2 SMNVEV (reference sequence). CDR3 residues: CASRPGHLYEQYF. Written as DNA, the CDR3 is TGTGCCAGCAGGCCGGGACACCTCTACGAGCAGTACTTC.

This clonotype has only a few counts. This chain links TRBV20-1 with TRBJ2-7; TRBD1 matches 11 bases. Germline CDR1 DFQATT, CDR2 SNEGSKA (reference sequence). The length of the CDR3 is 15 residues. Trimming at V came to 6 bases and at J to 8 bases, leaving 15 bases not matched to a gene. The CDR3: CSAKGEGTGGSKQYF. CDR3 bases: TGCAGTGCCAAGGGCGAGGGGACAGGGGGGAGTAAGCAGTACTTC.

V usage is TRBV19 and J usage is TRBJ2-1; D is possibly TRBD2 (6 bases). The CDR3 totals 14 residues. Trimming pared 7 bases from V and 3 bases from J, leaving 13 bases between. Germline V lookup: CDR1 LNHDA, CDR2 SQIVND (reference sequence). CDR3 in amino acids: CASTQTSYYNEQFF. The DNA of the CDR3 is TGTGCCAGTACCCAGACTAGTTACTACAATGAGCAGTTCTTC. Supplemented by reference TRBV19 and TRBJ2-1, the full variable domain reads DGGITQSPKYLFRKEGQNVTLSCEQNLNHDAMYWYRQDPGQGLRLIYYSQIVNDFQKGDIAEGYSVSREKKESFPLTVTSAQKNPTAFYLCASTQTSYYNEQFFGPGTRLTVL.

This clonotype was seen more than once but under ten times. The chain is built from TRBV12-5 and TRBJ2-7; a weak D match, TRBD2 (6 bases). CDR3 size: 14 residues. V was clipped by 2 bases and J by 1 base, with 9 bases between them. The germline V gene encodes CDR1 LGHNT and CDR2 FRNRAP. CDR3 bases: TGTGCTAGTGGTTTGTCCCGGGGGTCCTACGAGCAGTACTTC. Translating gives CASGLSRGSYEQYF.

V and J are TRBV15 and TRBJ1-1; D gene unclear. Germline CDR1 LNHNV, CDR2 YYDKDF (reference sequence). The CDR3 runs to 14 residues. The ends were cut back, 4 bases at V and 1 base at J, with 10 bases in the middle. The CDR3 spells CATSTPGGNTEAFF. CDR3 DNA: TGTGCCACCAGCACTCCGGGAGGGAACACTGAAGCTTTCTTT.

The J gene is TRBJ2-1, the V gene TRBV29-1, with D unclear. Per germline, CDR1 SQVTM and CDR2 ANQGSEA. The CDR3 spans 12 residues. The ends were cut back, 3 bases at V and 8 bases at J, with 11 bases in the middle. Here the CDR3 DNA reads TGCAGCGTTGATCGTTCCATCGATGAGCAGTTCTTC. Translated: CSVDRSIDEQFF.

The genes are TRBV20-1 and TRBJ2-3, with TRBD2 matching over 8 bases. V lost 3 bases to trimming and J lost 5 bases; unmatched junction nucleotides: 10. Looked up from germline, CDR1 is DFQATT and CDR2 is SNEGSKA (reference sequence). The CDR3 sequence is 15 residues long. In DNA, the CDR3 is TGCAGTGCTAGGGTGCTAGCGGGTCCCCAAGATACGCAGTATTTT. This gives the protein CSARVLAGPQDTQYF.